The 17 T cell receptor beta chains given below trace back to one sample, sequenced in a study of post-analysis software for immune sequencing data. Study-level findings and limits: Several TRBV segments (TRBV5-6, TRBV5-1 and TRBV20-1 among them) occurred more frequently in patients than in controls.

Unique molecular identifiers were built into the TCR beta cDNA libraries. TCRdb re-called the PCR reads with MiXCR, one entry per CDR3 protein. Of about 190,000 distinct CDR3 sequences in the sample, roughly 30% were seen once. Their target antigens are unknown. Specimen: blood. The origin of the receptors is a girl aged 2 to 17 with multiple sclerosis.

Details on this clonotype: This may be a read error, as it is one base from a much larger clone. V and J are TRBV6-5 and TRBJ2-5; 7 bases are shared with TRBD1. The DNA end lines up better with TRBJ2-7; the J call may be wrong. There are 13 residues in the CDR3. Germline CDR1 reads MNHEY; CDR2 reads SVGAGI. This CDR3 reads CASRYRGNYEQYF. The CDR3 region has the DNA TGTGCCAGCAGGTACAGGGGAAACTACGAGCAGTACTTC.

A note on this clonotype: It may be a read error: a sequence one base away is much more abundant. J is TRBJ2-5 and V is TRBV2; D gene ambiguous. The ends were cut back, 8 bases at V and 3 bases at J, with 16 bases in the middle. The CDR3 length is 14 residues. The germline CDR1 and CDR2 sequences are SNHLY and FYNNEI. The CDR3 sequence: CASPHPLGKETQYF. CDR3 coding DNA: TGTGCCAGCCCCCATCCACTCGGAAAAGAGACCCAGTACTTC. The variable domain in full, with the rest retrieved from reference TRBV2 and TRBJ2-5, is EPEVTQTPSHQVTQMGQEVILRCVPISNHLYFYWYRQILGQKVEFLVSFYNNEISEKSEIFDDQFSVERPDGSNFTLKIRSTKLEDSAMYFCASPHPLGKETQYFGPGTRLLVL.

A remark on this clonotype: A much larger clone lies one base from this, so it may be a read error. The chain joins TRBV5-1 to TRBJ2-5; maybe TRBD2 (5 bases). Germline V lookup: CDR1 SGHRS, CDR2 YFSETQ. V lost 3 bases and J 1 base, leaving 10 bases between the germline ends. There are 14 residues in the CDR3. The CDR3 DNA follows: TGCGCCAGCAGCTGGGAGCACTCCCAAGAGACCCAGTACTTC. It specifies CASSWEHSQETQYF.

This clonotype has a count of ten or more. This chain joins TRBV4-1 and TRBJ1-5, with 7 bases fitting TRBD1. Germline CDR1 reads MGHRA; CDR2 reads YSYEKL. V dropped 1 base and J dropped 3; count of bases not matched to a gene: 9. The CDR3 extends over 17 amino acids. The CDR3 DNA is TGCGCCAGCAGCCAAGTGAGGTCAGGGGGGGACAATCAGCCCCAGCATTTT. This sequence encodes CASSQVRSGGDNQPQHF.

V gene TRBV10-3 combines with J gene TRBJ2-7; D ambiguous. Trimming shortened V by 11 bases and J by 3 bases, and 14 bases separated the two germline ends. This CDR3 region has 12 residues. CDR1 is ENHRY and CDR2 is SYGVKD in the germline V gene. The CDR3 loop reads CASRVGNYEQYF. In nucleotides, the CDR3 is TGTGCCTCCCGGGTAGGAAACTACGAGCAGTACTTC.

Details on this clonotype: A single base separates this from a much larger clone, so it may be a read error. V is TRBV27 and J is TRBJ2-7, with D maybe TRBD1 (6 bases). The V end lost 11 bases, the J end lost 1 base, and 15 bases lay between the germline ends. There are 13 residues in the CDR3. The germline gives CDR1 MNHEY, CDR2 SMNVEV (reference sequence). The CDR3 protein is CAGARTASYEQYF. The DNA of the CDR3 is TGTGCCGGCGCGCGGACAGCATCCTACGAGCAGTACTTC.

This clonotype came up many times. This chain connects TRBV2 to TRBJ2-7; D gene ambiguous. The V gene lost 6 bases and the J gene lost 3 bases, with 6 bases spanning the gap. CDR1 and CDR2 from the germline V gene are SNHLY and FYNNEI. The CDR3 length is 11 residues. Here the CDR3 DNA reads TGTGCCAGCAGGGCAAGCTACGAGCAGTACTTC. It specifies CASRASYEQYF. Full variable domain (rest looked up from reference TRBV2 and TRBJ2-7): EPEVTQTPSHQVTQMGQEVILRCVPISNHLYFYWYRQILGQKVEFLVSFYNNEISEKSEIFDDQFSVERPDGSNFTLKIRSTKLEDSAMYFCASRASYEQYFGPGTRLTVT.

This clonotype showed up many times. The chain uses TRBV4-1 and TRBJ2-1; 9 bases are shared with TRBD2. Germline assignment: CDR1 MGHRA and CDR2 YSYEKL. This CDR3 has 16 residues. With V trimmed by 2 bases and J by 4 bases, 6 bases remained unmatched. The CDR3 spells CASSQPRLAAYNEQFF. CDR3 DNA sequence: TGCGCCAGCAGCCAACCACGACTAGCGGCATACAATGAGCAGTTCTTC.

For this clonotype: Germline and junction disagree at one end, which may indicate a read error. The chain uses TRBV5-1 and TRBJ1-2; D unresolved. Germline assignment: CDR1 SGHRS and CDR2 YFSETQ. The CDR3 is 12 residues long. The CDR3 reads CAGSLNLYGYTF. The CDR3 bases are TGCGCCGGCAGCTTAAACCTTTATGGCTACACCTTC.

This clonotype was recorded at least ten times. The DNA for the CDR3 is TGCGCCAGCAGGCACACTTCTGGGGCCAACGTCCTGACTTTC. Translating gives CASRHTSGANVLTF. The chain is built from TRBV5-1 and TRBJ2-6; D is ambiguous. Germline loops: CDR1 SGHRS, CDR2 YFSETQ. Trimming cost V 5 bases and J 1 base, with 7 bases left between them. The CDR3 totals 14 residues.

The chain joins TRBV20-1 to TRBJ1-6; D is possibly TRBD1 (5 bases). Germline values: CDR1 DFQATT, CDR2 SNEGSKA (reference sequence). Between the trimmed V and J ends, which lost 3 bases and 10 bases, there was a span of 16 bases. This CDR3 region has 14 residues. CDR3 protein: CSARGGGLGSPLHF. The CDR3 DNA is TGCAGTGCTAGGGGCGGGGGTTTAGGGTCACCCCTCCACTTT.

In the case of this clonotype: This could be a read error, since a much larger clone is one nucleotide away. The genes are TRBV4-2 and TRBJ1-2, with 8 positions matching TRBD1. The CDR3 consists of 14 residues. Germline lookup yields CDR1 LGHNA and CDR2 YNFKEQ. Written as DNA, the CDR3 is TGTGCCCGCAGCCAACCACAGGGGGAGTATGGCTACACCTTC. Amino acid sequence: CARSQPQGEYGYTF.

This clonotype appeared many times. The rearrangement uses TRBV5-6 and TRBJ2-7; 9 positions match TRBD2. Germline values: CDR1 SGHDT, CDR2 YYEEEE. The CDR3 covers 15 residues. Losses at the gene ends were 5 bases for V and 7 bases for J; bases not matched to a gene: 13. The CDR3 loop reads CASSPSGRWRSEQYF. The CDR3 coding sequence is TGTGCCAGCAGTCCAAGCGGGAGGTGGCGGAGTGAGCAGTACTTC.

The V call is TRBV5-6, the J call TRBJ2-5; D call uncertain. The germline CDR1 and CDR2 sequences are SGHDT and YYEEEE. V was shortened by 4 bases and J by 11 bases, with 24 bases between the two germline ends. The CDR3 is 15 residues long. CDR3 bases: TGTGCCAGCAGCGCTACCTCTGGGAAGGCGAATGAGCAGTACTTC. It codes for CASSATSGKANEQYF.

This clonotype was recorded at least ten times. The chain has TRBV29-1 and TRBJ1-2, with D unresolved. The CDR3 extends over 15 amino acids. Germline V gives CDR1 SQVTM, CDR2 ANQGSEA. Between the trimmed V and J ends, which lost 1 base and 0 bases, there was a span of 12 bases. The CDR3 DNA sequence: TGCAGCGTTGAAGGGGAGCTCCAAGCTAACTATGGCTACACCTTC. Amino acid sequence: CSVEGELQANYGYTF.

This clonotype was observed a handful of times. The V gene is TRBV5-1, the J gene TRBJ2-3, with TRBD1 identical over 8 bases. Trimming took 0 bases from V and 2 from J; bases not matched to a gene: 2. The CDR3 has 15 amino acids. The V gene's germline CDR1 is SGHRS and CDR2 YFSETQ. CDR3 nucleotides: TGCGCCAGCAGCTTGGTGGGACAGGTCACAGATACGCAGTATTTT. It encodes CASSLVGQVTDTQYF. Full variable domain (rest looked up from reference TRBV5-1 and TRBJ2-3): KAGVTQTPRYLIKTRGQQVTLSCSPISGHRSVSWYQQTPGQGLQFLFEYFSETQRNKGNFPGRFSGRQFSNSRSEMNVSTLELGDSALYLCASSLVGQVTDTQYFGPGTRLTVL.

This clonotype was counted at least ten times. The chain is built from TRBV6-5 and TRBJ2-6; the match to TRBD1 covers 7 bases. Germline V CDR1 and CDR2: MNHEY, SVGAGI. Unmatched junction bases numbered 4, after V lost 2 bases and J lost 0 bases. The CDR3 contains 17 residues. Here the CDR3 DNA reads TGTGCCAGCAGTTACAACAGGGGAATCTCTGGGGCCAACGTCCTGACTTTC. Translation gives CASSYNRGISGANVLTF.